A single sample gave rise to the 25 T cell receptor beta chains below, sequenced in a study of Graves' ophthalmopathy and Graves' hyperthyroidism. The study amplified TCR beta CDR3 regions using RNA transcripts. The library came from an HTBI-primed first-round RT-PCR and a second-round multiplex PCR. MiXCR, applied by TCRdb to the multiplex PCR reads, yields one record per CDR3 protein. The sample has a few hundred thousand distinct CDR3 sequences, 20% to 25% seen once. The sample consisted of peripheral blood. These receptors were collected from a woman aged 18-35 years with stable Graves' hyperthyroidism.

This clonotype was seen ten or more times. The V and J genes are TRBV20-1 and TRBJ1-6; D call uncertain. Germline assignment: CDR1 DFQATT and CDR2 SNEGSKA (reference sequence). This CDR3 region has 14 residues. Trimming removed 4 bases at V and 10 bases at J, with 17 bases between. Here the CDR3 reads CSATPDEGRSPLHF. CDR3 in DNA: TGCAGTGCTACTCCGGACGAGGGCCGATCACCCCTCCACTTT.

This clonotype has just a few counts. The rearrangement links TRBV24-1 to TRBJ2-4, with 7 bases identical to TRBD1. V dropped 4 bases and J dropped 5; count of bases not matched to a gene: 10. The CDR3 extends over 16 amino acids. CDR1 is KGHDR, CDR2 SFDVKD, per germline. The DNA of the CDR3 is TGTGCCACCAGTGACTTTAAAGGGACAGTCCAAAACATTCAGTACTTC. Encoded protein: CATSDFKGTVQNIQYF.

This clonotype was detected ten times or more. A junction end diverges from the germline sequence, so it may reflect a read error. The chain couples TRBV7-2 to TRBJ2-4, with TRBD2 identical over 9 bases. The CDR3 sequence is 17 residues long. CDR1 and CDR2 from the germline V gene are SGHTA and FQGNSA. The CDR3 region is CASSLGGIAGAKNIKYF. The DNA of the CDR3 is TGTGCCAGCAGCTTAGGAGGCATAGCGGGAGCCAAAAACATTAAGTACTTC. The full variable domain, with the rest looked up from reference TRBV7-2 and TRBJ2-4, is GAGVSQSPSNKVTEKGKDVELRCDPISGHTALYWYRQSLGQGLEFLIYFQGNSAPDKSGLPSDRFSAERTGGSVSTLTIQRTQQEDSAVYLCASSLGGIAGAKNIKYFGAGTRLSVL.

This clonotype was observed at least ten times. J is TRBJ1-1 and V is TRBV7-9; D unclear. The CDR3 totals 14 residues. V was clipped by 7 bases and J by 1 base, with 13 bases between them. Germline V gives CDR1 SEHNR, CDR2 FQNEAQ (reference sequence). CDR3 region: CASNELAGNTEAFF. CDR3 nucleotide sequence: TGTGCCAGCAACGAACTTGCAGGGAACACTGAAGCTTTCTTT.

This clonotype was seen at least ten times. CDR3 coding DNA: TGTGCCAGCTCTAACGCCGGTAAAGGGAACACTGAAGCTTTCTTT. Residues: CASSNAGKGNTEAFF. This chain joins TRBV18 and TRBJ1-1; no clear D gene. Trimming pared 6 bases from V and 1 base from J, leaving 15 bases between. The CDR3 totals 15 residues. Germline V gives CDR1 KGHSH, CDR2 LQKENI.

This clonotype was recorded at least ten times. The rearrangement joins TRBV6-5 to TRBJ1-1; no firm D call. CDR3 length equals 15 residues. Trimming pared 0 bases from V and 1 base from J, leaving 9 bases between. Germline CDR1 and CDR2: MNHEY and SVGAGI. This chain's CDR3 is CASSYSLQTNTEAFF. CDR3 DNA sequence: TGTGCCAGCAGTTACTCACTACAAACGAACACTGAAGCTTTCTTT.

The chain has TRBV28 and TRBJ1-6; 7 nucleotides align to TRBD1. V shed 6 bases and J 2 bases; nucleotides not matched to a gene: 4. The CDR3 length is 15 residues. The germline CDR1 and CDR2 sequences are MDHEN and SYDVKM. In DNA form, the CDR3 reads TGTGCCAGCAGCAAGACAGGGACCTATAATTCACCCCTCCACTTT. Translated, it gives CASSKTGTYNSPLHF. The full variable domain, in which reference TRBV28 and TRBJ1-6 provide the parts outside the CDR3, is DVKVTQSSRYLVKRTGEKVFLECVQDMDHENMFWYRQDPGLGLRLIYFSYDVKMKEKGDIPEGYSVSREKKERFSLILESASTNQTSMYLCASSKTGTYNSPLHFGNGTRLTVT.

Comment on this clonotype: Given a much more abundant clone one base away, this may be a read error. The rearrangement links TRBV7-3 to TRBJ2-2; the D gene is possibly TRBD2 (5 bases). Germline CDR1 reads SGHTA; CDR2 reads FQGTGA. The CDR3 is 13 residues long. The DNA of the CDR3 is TGTGCCAGCAGCTTGACTCAGACCGGGGAGCTGTGTTTT. Amino acids: CASSLTQTGELCF.

This clonotype was found many times. The rearrangement joins TRBV4-1 to TRBJ1-2; D gene ambiguous. The CDR3 has 14 residues. Germline CDR1 reads MGHRA; CDR2 reads YSYEKL. Deletions cut 3 bases from V and 5 bases from J, with 13 bases between. CDR3 sequence (DNA): TGCGCCAGCAGCCAGCCTCCGGGCACTTATGGCTACACCTTC. It yields the protein CASSQPPGTYGYTF.

In its sample, this clonotype was seen many times. The rearrangement links TRBV7-9 to TRBJ2-7; a possible D gene is TRBD2 (6 bases). The CDR3 sequence is 14 residues long. V lost 3 bases and J lost 2, with 11 bases in between. The V gene's germline CDR1 is SEHNR and CDR2 FQNEAQ (reference sequence). The CDR3 loop is CASSLGTPTYEQYF. CDR3 sequence (DNA): TGTGCCAGCAGCTTGGGGACTCCCACCTACGAGCAGTACTTC.

This clonotype was counted ten times or more. J is TRBJ1-5 and V is TRBV12-3 or TRBV12-4; 9 nucleotides line up with TRBD1. V lost 8 bases, J lost 3 bases, and 11 bases stayed unmatched. The CDR3 is 16 residues long. CDR3 in DNA: TGTGCCAGCCGGACAGGGGACCTCCTACACAATCAGCCCCAGCATTTT. Amino acid sequence: CASRTGDLLHNQPQHF.

This clonotype was counted many times. The chain employs TRBV10-3 and TRBJ2-3; D ambiguous. This CDR3 spans 11 amino acids. Germline lookup yields CDR1 ENHRY and CDR2 SYGVKD. V was cut by 3 bases and J by 2 bases, with 0 bases left in between. This chain's CDR3 is CAISDTDTQYF. DNA of the CDR3: TGTGCCATCAGTGACACAGATACGCAGTATTTT.

Of note for this clonotype: This may arise from a read error, as a much more abundant clone is one base away. V and J are TRBV29-1 and TRBJ2-7; perhaps TRBD1 as D (6 bases). CDR3 length: 13 residues. Germline values: CDR1 SQVTM, CDR2 ANQGSEA. Deletions cut 5 bases from V and 3 bases from J, with 14 bases between. DNA for the CDR3: TGCAGCGTTCAGGGGCAGTCGGGCTACGAGCAGTACTTC. Encoded protein: CSVQGQSGYEQYF.

This clonotype was seen repeatedly, ten times or more. A much larger clone differs from this one at a single base, so this may be a read error. V usage is TRBV12-3 or TRBV12-4 and J usage is TRBJ1-1, with 9 bases that match TRBD1. The CDR3 extends over 15 amino acids. Here the CDR3 DNA reads TGTGCCAACAGGGGGACAGGGACATGGGTCACTGAAACTTTCTTT. Translation gives CANRGTGTWVTETFF.

This clonotype occurred many times. The chain recombines TRBV10-3 with TRBJ1-6; no firm D call. The V gene's germline CDR1 is ENHRY and CDR2 SYGVKD. This CDR3 has 16 amino acids. The ends were cut back, 0 bases at V and 0 bases at J, with 6 bases in the middle. This chain's CDR3 is CAISESGSSYNSPLHF. The CDR3 DNA reads as TGTGCCATCAGTGAGTCGGGGAGCTCCTATAATTCACCCCTCCACTTT.

This clonotype occurred many times. This may be a read error: a much more frequent sequence differs by one nucleotide. The chain uses TRBV10-3 and TRBJ1-6; no clear D gene. The length of the CDR3 is 13 residues. CDR1 and CDR2 from the germline V gene are ENHRY and SYGVKD. This chain's CDR3 is CATCDGSNSHLHF. Here the CDR3 DNA reads TGTGCCACCTGCGACGGTTCGAATTCACACCTCCACTTT.

This clonotype was counted at least ten times. CDR3 nucleotide sequence: TGTGCCAGCATCCCGCGGGGGGGGCGCAGGCAAGAGACCCAGTACTTC. Protein: CASIPRGGRRQETQYF. The J gene is TRBJ2-5, the V gene TRBV6-1, with 9 positions matching TRBD2. Germline V gene sequence: CDR1 MNHNS, CDR2 SASEGT. V shed 7 bases and J 2 bases; nucleotides not matched to a gene: 11. The CDR3 totals 16 residues.

This clonotype occurred once. The rearrangement uses TRBV6-1 and TRBJ2-5; D could derive from TRBD1 or TRBD2 (5 bases each). The V end was cut by 5 bases, the J end by 5 bases, with 15 bases between. The CDR3 loop spans 14 amino acids. CDR1 is MNHNS and CDR2 is SASEGT in the germline V gene. Written as DNA, the CDR3 is TGTGCCAGCAGTAAAGACGGGACCCTGGAGACCCAGTACTTC. This gives the protein CASSKDGTLETQYF.

Ten or more counts support this clonotype. CDR3 loop: CASNWEGDTEAFF. The CDR3 DNA reads TGTGCCAGCAATTGGGAAGGGGACACTGAAGCTTTCTTT. The chain recombines TRBV2 with TRBJ1-1; tentatively, D is TRBD1 (5 bases). Per the germline V gene, CDR1 is SNHLY and CDR2 is FYNNEI. Trimming removed 7 bases from V and 3 bases from J, with 12 bases in between. This CDR3 has 13 amino acids.

In its sample, this clonotype was seen many times. This rearrangement joins TRBV6-5 to TRBJ1-6; TRBD1 matches at 7 bases. Germline V gene sequence: CDR1 MNHEY, CDR2 SVGAGI. The CDR3 length is 15 residues. V trimming: 0 bases; J trimming: 8 bases; junction bases outside the gene matches: 4. The CDR3 nucleotides are TGTGCCAGCAGTTACTCGAGGGACAGATATTCACCCCTCCACTTT. The encoded protein is CASSYSRDRYSPLHF.

This clonotype was seen more than once but under ten times. A much larger clone lies one base from this, so it may be a read error. The CDR3 loop is CASSLFGGGSGANVLTF. CDR3 sequence (DNA): TGTGCCAGCAGTTTGTTCGGGGGCGGGTCTGGGGCCAACGTCCTGACTTTC. The chain joins TRBV12-3 or TRBV12-4 to TRBJ2-6, with D possibly being TRBD1 or TRBD2 (6 bases each). CDR3 size: 17 residues. Trimming left V 3 bases short and J 1 base short, with 13 bases between.

This clonotype was seen repeatedly, ten times or more. V is TRBV10-3 and J is TRBJ2-5, with 10 positions matching TRBD2. CDR3 length equals 13 residues. After removal of 11 bases from V and 2 bases from J, the junction contained 5 bases not matched to a gene. Germline-derived CDR1 and CDR2 are ENHRY and SYGVKD. CDR3 in amino acids: CAVSGRVQETQYF. CDR3 bases: TGTGCCGTAAGCGGGAGGGTACAAGAGACCCAGTACTTC.

On this clonotype: Its ends do not fully match the called genes, so a read error is possible. The chain combines TRBV2 with TRBJ2-5, with 8 positions matching TRBD2. Germline V gene sequence: CDR1 SNHLY, CDR2 FYNNEI. The CDR3 spans 14 residues. The CDR3 loop is CASNRGGIQETKYF. The CDR3 nucleotides are TGTGCCAGCAATCGCGGGGGGATCCAAGAGACCAAGTACTTC.

This clonotype occurred many times. This sequence joins TRBV19 and TRBJ1-2; D not certain. With 3 bases removed from V and 2 bases from J, the gap between germline ends came to 13 bases. The germline CDR1 and CDR2 sequences are LNHDA and SQIVND (reference sequence). The CDR3 contains 15 residues. Here the CDR3 DNA reads TGTGCCAGTAGTATGAGTGTTGGTGGGAACTATGGCTACACCTTC. This encodes CASSMSVGGNYGYTF.

This chain connects TRBV7-2 to TRBJ2-5; D not resolved. V lost 8 bases, J lost 5 bases, and 15 bases lay in between. This CDR3 region has 13 residues. Germline loops: CDR1 SGHTA, CDR2 FQGNSA. The DNA for the CDR3 is TGTGCCAGCTCAGGAGAGTCCTCGGAGACCCAGTACTTC. The encoded protein is CASSGESSETQYF.